The next 28 T cell receptor beta chains were all read from a single sample in a study of breast tumors, draining lymph nodes, adjacent tissues. Axillary draining lymph nodes of breast cancer patients supplied the node samples. TCRdb called the multiplex PCR reads again in MiXCR, with one record for every CDR3 protein. The table has 150,000 to 200,000 distinct CDR3 sequences, 25% to 40% seen once; the top ten hold around 4.5%. The sequenced material came from axillary lymph node tissue. The receptors here all came from a female donor with breast cancer. Some clones in this sample may be carry-over from other donors' samples.

At least ten counts were recorded for this clonotype. The chain combines TRBV9 with TRBJ2-2; TRBD2 matches 8 bases. V was pared by 0 bases and J by 2 bases, with 6 bases of the junction left unmatched. CDR1 and CDR2 (germline): SGDLS, YYNGEE. There are 17 residues in the CDR3. The CDR3, as DNA: TGTGCCAGCAGCGTAGCTAGGCGGGGGGTCAACACCGGGGAGCTGTTTTTT. This codes for CASSVARRGVNTGELFF.

This clonotype has a handful of counts. The V gene is TRBV3-1, the J gene TRBJ2-3; 11 bases fit TRBD2. The CDR3 loop spans 16 amino acids. V gave up 6 bases and J gave up 5 bases; unmatched junction bases: 10. Germline V gives CDR1 LGHDT, CDR2 YNNKEL (reference sequence). DNA for the CDR3: TGTGCCAGCAGTCCACTAGCGGGGGCGGACCAAGATACGCAGTATTTT. Translating it yields CASSPLAGADQDTQYF.

Note on this clonotype: A much larger clone lies a single base off, so this may be a read error. V gene TRBV6-5 combines with J gene TRBJ1-3; D is unresolved. This CDR3 contains 14 residues. Trimming removed 2 bases at V and 8 bases at J, with 13 bases between. Per the germline V gene, CDR1 is MNHEY and CDR2 is SVGAGI. CDR3 loop: CASSYPGRRDTIYF. CDR3 DNA sequence: TGTGCCAGCAGTTACCCGGGCCGAAGGGACACCATATATTTT.

In its sample, this clonotype was seen many times. This could be a read error, since a much larger clone is one nucleotide away. The V gene is TRBV9, the J gene TRBJ2-5; tentative D call: TRBD2 (6 bases). Germline V gene data show CDR1 as SGDLS and CDR2 as YYNGEE. CDR3 length: 15 amino acids. As DNA, the CDR3 is TGTGCCAGCAGCGTAGTGGGTAGCGGCCAAGGGACCCAGTACTTC. Its translation is CASSVVGSGQGTQYF.

This clonotype was counted at least ten times. The CDR3 nucleotides read TGCAGCGTTGAAACACCGGGACAGGGGGTTGCAGATACGCAGTATTTT. Amino acids: CSVETPGQGVADTQYF. J is TRBJ2-3 and V is TRBV29-1, with 11 bases fitting TRBD1. Per the germline V gene, CDR1 is SQVTM and CDR2 is ANQGSEA. V was pared by 2 bases and J by 4 bases, with 8 bases of the junction left unmatched. CDR3 length: 16 amino acids.

This clonotype was seen repeatedly, ten times or more. V usage is TRBV9 and J usage is TRBJ2-2; tentative D call: TRBD1 (5 bases). With 4 bases removed from V and 6 bases from J, the gap between germline ends came to 10 bases. The germline V gene has CDR1 SGDLS and CDR2 YYNGEE. The CDR3 runs to 13 residues. CDR3 nucleotide sequence: TGTGCCAGCAGCTCTCGACAGTCCGGGGAGCTGTTTTTT. This translates into CASSSRQSGELFF.

About this clonotype itself: This may arise from a read error, as a much more abundant clone is one base away. The chain links TRBV11-3 to TRBJ1-2; 8 bases are a match to TRBD1. The CDR3 totals 14 residues. Germline CDR1 reads SGHNT; CDR2 reads YENEEA. In nucleotides, the CDR3 is TGTGCCAGCAGCTTTCCCACAGGGGGTGGCGGCTACGCCTTC. Translation: CASSFPTGGGGYAF.

Ten or more counts support this clonotype. The chain joins TRBV7-9 to TRBJ1-2, with no clear D. The CDR3 consists of 13 residues. Trimming stripped 2 bases from V and 8 bases from J, with 12 bases between. Germline assignment: CDR1 SEHNR and CDR2 FQNEAQ (reference sequence). The CDR3 here is CASSLPGHQGYTF. The CDR3 DNA follows: TGTGCCAGCAGCTTACCCGGCCATCAGGGCTACACCTTC.

This clonotype was seen many times. This chain uses TRBV19 with TRBJ1-2, with unresolved D. The CDR3 extends over 15 amino acids. Trimming stripped 5 bases from V and 8 bases from J, with 21 bases between. CDR1 is LNHDA and CDR2 is SQIVND in the germline V gene (reference sequence). The CDR3 nucleotides are TGTGCCAGTAGTGTTATGGCAGGTTTTAATCGGGGCTACACCTTC. Translated, it gives CASSVMAGFNRGYTF.

CDR3 sequence reads: CASSLRREERPWRETQYF. CDR3 coding DNA: TGTGCCAGCAGCCTCCGACGGGAGGAACGTCCGTGGAGAGAGACCCAGTACTTC. V usage is TRBV12-3 or TRBV12-4 and J usage is TRBJ2-5, with TRBD2 matching over 7 bases. This CDR3 region has 18 residues. V trimming: 6 bases; J trimming: 4 bases; junction bases outside the gene matches: 20.

This clonotype was counted at least ten times. The CDR3 DNA follows: TGTGCCAGCAGCTACTCCTCGGGGACAGTTAACTATGGCTACACCTTC. It encodes CASSYSSGTVNYGYTF. This chain connects TRBV7-2 to TRBJ1-2; 7 nucleotides align to TRBD1. Germline lookup yields CDR1 SGHTA and CDR2 FQGNSA. The CDR3 has 16 residues. Trimming took 4 bases from V and 1 from J; bases not matched to a gene: 9.

CDR3 sequence reads: CRGDLNTEAFF. CDR3 nucleotides: TGCAGAGGGGATCTGAACACTGAAGCTTTCTTT. This chain connects TRBV20-1 to TRBJ1-1, with D maybe TRBD1 (5 bases). Germline values: CDR1 DFQATT, CDR2 SNEGSKA (reference sequence). This CDR3 has 11 amino acids.

This clonotype was detected many times. This chain joins TRBV15 and TRBJ1-3; 8 nucleotides line up with TRBD1. Germline CDR1 reads LNHNV; CDR2 reads YYDKDF (reference sequence). This CDR3 is built from 15 residues. The V and J ends lost 5 bases and 4 bases, in that order; junction bases with no gene match: 7. In DNA, the CDR3 is TGTGCCACCAGCGCCGGGACAGGTTCCGGAAACACCATATATTTT. Its translation is CATSAGTGSGNTIYF.

There are many counts of this clonotype. The chain has TRBV11-1 and TRBJ2-3, with 10 positions matching TRBD2. CDR1 and CDR2 from the germline V gene are SGHAT and FQDESV (reference sequence). The trim removed 6 bases at V and 0 bases at J, leaving 9 bases unmatched. This CDR3 is 17 amino acids long. The CDR3 DNA reads TGTGCCAGCAGTCCGGGACTAGCGATTTTTAGCACAGATACGCAGTATTTT. It specifies CASSPGLAIFSTDTQYF.

Many counts were recorded for this clonotype. The chain employs TRBV7-3 and TRBJ1-2; D is undetermined. The V end lost 5 bases, the J end lost 3 bases, and 13 bases lay between the germline ends. This CDR3 has 14 residues. Germline loops: CDR1 SGHTA, CDR2 FQGTGA. The CDR3 reads CASSPSGRDYGYTF. Written as DNA, the CDR3 is TGTGCCAGCAGCCCCTCCGGGAGGGACTATGGCTACACCTTC.

The table lists this clonotype with a count of one. The V gene is TRBV7-2, the J gene TRBJ1-6; D is ambiguous. The germline V gene encodes CDR1 SGHTA and CDR2 FQGNSA. The CDR3 is made up of 19 amino acids. Trimming took 7 bases from V and 10 from J, leaving 32 bases between them. The CDR3, as DNA: TGTGCCAGCACCTTCTCGGCCGGCGGGGAGCTGTTTTTACGGTCACCCCTCCACTTT. It codes for CASTFSAGGELFLRSPLHF. The entire variable domain, with the rest obtained from reference TRBV7-2 and TRBJ1-6, is as follows: GAGVSQSPSNKVTEKGKDVELRCDPISGHTALYWYRQSLGQGLEFLIYFQGNSAPDKSGLPSDRFSAERTGGSVSTLTIQRTQQEDSAVYLCASTFSAGGELFLRSPLHFGNGTRLTVT.

This clonotype was seen many times. The gene calls are TRBV19 and TRBJ1-4; weak D call: TRBD1 (5 bases). There are 19 residues in the CDR3. Germline V CDR1 and CDR2: LNHDA, SQIVND (reference sequence). V was cut by 0 bases and J by 3 bases, with 20 bases left in between. In DNA, the CDR3 is TGTGCCAGTAGTATAGATACGAGAGGGGAGGGAGCGGCTAATGAAAAACTGTTTTTT. This translates into CASSIDTRGEGAANEKLFF.

This clonotype has a count of ten or more. The chain combines TRBV5-5 with TRBJ2-3, with 10 bases that match TRBD1. V trimming: 0 bases; J trimming: 6 bases; junction bases outside the gene matches: 4. The CDR3 is made up of 15 amino acids. The germline V gene has CDR1 SGHKS and CDR2 YYEKEE (reference sequence). CDR3 nucleotides: TGTGCCAGCAGCTTGGGGGACAGGGGTAAGGATACGCAGTATTTT. Its translation: CASSLGDRGKDTQYF.

This clonotype occurred many times. The V call is TRBV29-1, the J call TRBJ1-2, with TRBD1 matching 10 bases. This CDR3 has 17 residues. CDR1 and CDR2 from the germline V gene are SQVTM and ANQGSEA. After removal of 0 bases from V and 1 base from J, the junction contained 8 bases not matched to a gene. DNA of the CDR3: TGCAGCGTTGAAGATCTTTTTGGGACAGGGGATAACTATGGCTACACCTTC. Translation: CSVEDLFGTGDNYGYTF.

Turning to this clonotype: Sequence at one end of the junction differs from germline and may be a read error. This chain links TRBV7-3 with TRBJ1-1; weak D call: TRBD1 (6 bases). The V gene's germline CDR1 is SGHTA and CDR2 FQGTGA. This CDR3 region has 15 residues. The CDR3 is CASSLYAGAGTEAIF. In nucleotides, the CDR3 is TGTGCCAGCAGCTTATATGCGGGGGCGGGCACTGAAGCTATCTTT.

In this sample, this clonotype turned up once. Likely a read error: the CDR3 ends without its conserved phenylalanine or tryptophan. The DNA is left out, because the CDR3 cannot be placed on it with certainty; the CDR3 is given as TCRdb lists it. The chain links TRBV2 to TRBJ2-7; the table's TRBD2 call for D was not verified on the DNA. Germline-derived CDR1 and CDR2 are SNHLY and FYNNEI. Inclusive of both ends, the CDR3 amounts to 16 amino acids. This chain's CDR3 is CASSQDRGPAPPSSTC.

This chain joins TRBV10-3 and TRBJ2-5, with TRBD1 matching over 8 bases. The V gene end was trimmed by 1 base and the J gene end by 5 bases; junction bases not matched to a gene: 18. CDR3 size: 19 residues. The V gene's germline CDR1 is ENHRY and CDR2 SYGVKD. In nucleotides, the CDR3 is TGTGCCATCAGTGAGTTGGACAGGGAAGGGGAGGTTAGTGCGGAGACCCAGTACTTC. Its protein is CAISELDREGEVSAETQYF.

This chain joins TRBV11-3 and TRBJ1-4; the match to TRBD1 covers 8 bases. V lost 1 base and J lost 6; bases outside the gene matches: 13. Germline CDR1 reads SGHNT; CDR2 reads YENEEA. This CDR3 is built from 18 residues. The CDR3 loop reads CASSLAETGAAAHEKLFF. The CDR3 nucleotides are TGTGCCAGCAGCTTAGCCGAGACAGGGGCCGCCGCTCATGAAAAACTGTTTTTT.

This clonotype was counted at least ten times. This sequence joins TRBV7-6 and TRBJ2-1, with D unclear. The CDR3 runs to 14 residues. Per the germline V gene, CDR1 is SGHVS and CDR2 is FNYEAQ. The ends were cut back, 1 base at V and 4 bases at J, with 8 bases in the middle. This CDR3 is CASSLGGGYNEQFF. The CDR3 nucleotides are TGTGCCAGCAGCTTAGGAGGTGGATACAATGAGCAGTTCTTC.

In the case of this clonotype: A read error may account for a junction end that differs from germline. The V call is TRBV11-3, the J call TRBJ1-4; perhaps TRBD1 as D (6 bases). This CDR3 region has 15 residues. Germline loops: CDR1 SGHNT, CDR2 YENEEA. CDR3 in DNA: TGTGCCAGCAGCTTAGGAACAGGGAGCGATGAAAAGCTGTTTTTT. This codes for CASSLGTGSDEKLFF. The full variable domain, its missing parts supplied by reference TRBV11-3 and TRBJ1-4, is EAGVVQSPRYKIIEKKQPVAFWCNPISGHNTLYWYLQNLGQGPELLIRYENEEAVDDSQLPKDRFSAERLKGVDSTLKIQPAELGDSAVYLCASSLGTGSDEKLFFGSGTQLSVL.

This clonotype was counted at least ten times. The CDR3 DNA is TGTGCCAGCAGCTTCACCGGGGCTAACACCGGGGAGCTGTTTTTT. Translation: CASSFTGANTGELFF. The chain has TRBV7-3 and TRBJ2-2; either TRBD1 or TRBD2 may supply D (5 bases each). Germline values: CDR1 SGHTA, CDR2 FQGTGA. V was pared by 3 bases and J by 2 bases, with 10 bases between. CDR3 length: 15 amino acids.

This clonotype was picked up a small number of times. With a much larger clone just one base away, this may be a read error. The J gene is TRBJ2-2, the V gene TRBV5-1; D is perhaps TRBD1 or TRBD2 (5 bases each). Germline V gives CDR1 SGHRS, CDR2 YFSETQ. The CDR3 has 13 residues. The CDR3 bases are TGCGCCAGCGGTGTGATGAACACCGGGGACCTGTTTTTT. Translating gives CASGVMNTGDLFF.

V gene TRBV24-1 combines with J gene TRBJ2-6, with TRBD2 matching 7 bases. The CDR3 is 19 residues long. CDR1 KGHDR and CDR2 SFDVKD come from the germline V gene. V lost 4 bases to trimming and J lost 2 bases; unmatched junction nucleotides: 13. This CDR3 reads CATSEKAGYVGAGANVLTF. Written as DNA, the CDR3 is TGTGCCACCAGTGAAAAAGCGGGGTACGTGGGGGCTGGGGCCAACGTCCTGACTTTC.